These 17 T cell receptor beta chains share one sample of origin, sequenced in a study of blood T cell repertoires in COVID-19. Assay: immunoSEQ multiplex PCR; the TCRdb copy retains only in-frame clones and omits some. The sample contains 100,000 to 150,000 clones, roughly 84% of which appear only once. The sample taken for sequencing was peripheral blood. The receptors here all came from a woman of 80 years or more with acute or convalescent COVID-19.

The gene calls are TRBV5-6 and TRBJ1-2; 7 positions match TRBD1. Germline assignment: CDR1 SGHDT and CDR2 YYEEEE. CDR3 size: 16 residues. The junction had 16 bases not matched to a gene; V was cut back by 4 bases and J by 7 bases. The CDR3 nucleotides read TGTGCCAGCAGCCTGAGGACAGGACTCCACTATGGTGGCTACACCTTC. The encoded protein is CASSLRTGLHYGGYTF.

V and J are TRBV4-2 and TRBJ1-1; D is perhaps TRBD1 (6 bases). V lost 4 bases to trimming and J lost 0 bases, with 15 bases between them. The CDR3 totals 16 residues. Germline V gene lookup returns CDR1 LGHNA and CDR2 YNFKEQ. The CDR3 spells CASSRSTGSMNTEAFF. CDR3 nucleotide sequence: TGTGCCAGCAGCCGATCGACAGGCAGCATGAACACTGAAGCTTTCTTT.

The V call is TRBV11-2, the J call TRBJ2-5; D perhaps matches TRBD2 (5 bases). Looked up from germline, CDR1 is SGHAT and CDR2 is FQNNGV. Trimming removed 7 bases at V and 5 bases at J, with 17 bases between. The CDR3 is 14 amino acids. CDR3 DNA: TGTGCCAGCACCCTAGGGAGTGGTTTGGAGACCCAGTACTTC. Protein sequence: CASTLGSGLETQYF.

V usage is TRBV6-5 and J usage is TRBJ1-1; weak D call: TRBD1 (6 bases). V shed 4 bases and J shed 4 bases, with 19 bases lying between them. The CDR3 length is 16 residues. Germline values: CDR1 MNHEY, CDR2 SVGAGI. CDR3 region: CASSSASLGRGTEAFF. The CDR3, as DNA: TGTGCCAGCAGTTCCGCTAGTTTAGGCAGGGGCACTGAAGCTTTCTTT.

This clone appeared once. V gene TRBV19 combines with J gene TRBJ2-3; D may be TRBD1 (6 bases). The CDR3 is 15 amino acids. The ends were cut back, 5 bases at V and 3 bases at J, with 15 bases in the middle. In germline, CDR1 is LNHDA, CDR2 SQIVND (reference sequence). CDR3 in amino acids: CASSLGEGGTDTQYF. For the CDR3, the DNA is TGTGCCAGTAGTTTGGGGGAAGGGGGTACAGATACGCAGTATTTT.

This clone was observed a handful of times. The chain joins TRBV6-5 to TRBJ1-3; 7 bases map to TRBD1. Germline trimming cut 5 bases from V and 0 bases from J; bases unmatched to any gene: 4. This CDR3 region has 15 residues. Germline lookup yields CDR1 MNHEY and CDR2 SVGAGI. CDR3 in amino acids: CASSLTGISGNTIYF. The CDR3 DNA reads TGTGCCAGCAGTCTGACAGGGATCTCTGGAAACACCATATATTTT.

CDR3 loop: CATTLGVFYNEQFF. CDR3 nucleotides: TGTGCCACCACCCTAGGGGTTTTCTACAATGAGCAGTTCTTC. The chain has TRBV7-2 and TRBJ2-1, with D tentatively TRBD1 (5 bases). This CDR3 is built from 14 residues. Trimming stripped 10 bases from V and 3 bases from J, with 16 bases between. Germline V gene sequence: CDR1 SGHTA, CDR2 FQGNSA.

A few counts support this clone. The rearrangement uses TRBV15 and TRBJ2-6, with TRBD1 matching 7 bases. The CDR3 totals 16 residues. V shed 8 bases and J 1 base; nucleotides not matched to a gene: 8. Per the germline V gene, CDR1 is LNHNV and CDR2 is YYDKDF (reference sequence). CDR3 protein: CATGTGAVSGANVLTF. The CDR3 DNA follows: TGTGCCACCGGTACAGGGGCCGTATCTGGGGCCAACGTCCTGACTTTC.

The V call is TRBV9, the J call TRBJ2-4; 12 nucleotides line up with TRBD2. Germline trimming cut 4 bases from V and 4 bases from J; bases unmatched to any gene: 9. The germline V gene encodes CDR1 SGDLS and CDR2 YYNGEE. The CDR3 spans 17 residues. In DNA, the CDR3 is TGTGCCAGCAGCTCCTCCCCGCTAGCGGGGGGGAAAAACATTCAGTACTTC. Amino acids: CASSSSPLAGGKNIQYF.

In the case of this clone: Distinct nucleotide sequences in the sample also encode this CDR3. The chain employs TRBV6-2 or TRBV6-3 and TRBJ1-1; D possibly corresponds to TRBD1 (5 bases). Trimming pared 6 bases from V and 8 bases from J, leaving 10 bases between. Germline V gene sequence: CDR1 MNHEY, CDR2 SVGEGT. The CDR3 is 11 amino acids. The CDR3 sequence is CASSTRQEAFF. In DNA, the CDR3 is TGTGCCAGCAGCACCCGACAGGAAGCTTTCTTT.

The chain has TRBV23-1 and TRBJ2-2; 10 nucleotides match TRBD1. TRBV23-1 is an ORF, and what it does is uncertain. The CDR3 is made up of 16 amino acids. The ends lost 11 bases at V and 3 bases at J; junction bases unmatched: 12. The chain's CDR3 is CASTGPGTGDTGELFF. In nucleotides, the CDR3 is TGCGCCTCCACCGGACCCGGGACAGGGGACACCGGGGAGCTGTTTTTT.

The chain recombines TRBV7-2 with TRBJ2-1; TRBD2 matches at 8 bases. Germline lookup yields CDR1 SGHTA and CDR2 FQGNSA. The V segment lost 0 bases and the J segment 11 bases; nucleotides outside the gene matches: 6. This CDR3 is built from 14 residues. CDR3 sequence: CASSLAPSGPKQFF. CDR3 DNA: TGTGCCAGCAGCTTAGCGCCTAGCGGGCCAAAGCAGTTCTTC.

The CDR3 region has the DNA TGTGCCAGCAGTCCAGGGGGCCTAAGCTCTGGAAACACCATATATTTT. Its protein is CASSPGGLSSGNTIYF. The rearrangement links TRBV28 to TRBJ1-3; 8 bases match TRBD1. Trimming took 5 bases from V and 0 from J; bases not matched to a gene: 6. Germline V CDR1 and CDR2: MDHEN, SYDVKM. CDR3 length: 16 residues.

The V gene is TRBV6-5, the J gene TRBJ1-6; 7 bases fit TRBD1. From germline, CDR1 is MNHEY and CDR2 SVGAGI. V shed 0 bases and J 15 bases; nucleotides not matched to a gene: 5. This CDR3 contains 13 residues. As DNA, the CDR3 is TGTGCCAGCAGTTACTCGGACAGGCTGCACCTCCACTTT. Protein: CASSYSDRLHLHF.

This chain links TRBV18 with TRBJ2-7; TRBD1 agrees at 7 bases. V lost 0 bases to trimming and J lost 3 bases; unmatched junction nucleotides: 2. CDR1 is KGHSH and CDR2 is LQKENI in the germline V gene. The length of the CDR3 is 14 residues. The DNA of the CDR3 is TGTGCCAGCTCACCACCGGGACAGAGCTACGAGCAGTACTTC. It translates to CASSPPGQSYEQYF.

In this sample, this clone turned up once. The chain has TRBV7-9 and TRBJ1-4; 10 bases agree with TRBD1. The germline V gene has CDR1 SEHNR and CDR2 FQNEAQ (reference sequence). The CDR3 totals 14 residues. V was clipped by 7 bases and J by 8 bases; unmatched bases: 7. The CDR3 DNA sequence: TGTGCCAGCATAAGGGACAGGGGTGACGAAAAACTGTTTTTT. It yields the protein CASIRDRGDEKLFF.

This clone has only a few counts. The rearrangement uses TRBV9 and TRBJ1-1; D ambiguous. This CDR3 region has 13 residues. Germline CDR1 reads SGDLS; CDR2 reads YYNGEE. With 4 bases removed from V and 1 base from J, the gap between germline ends came to 8 bases. CDR3 residues: CASSSRQNTEAFF. The CDR3 coding sequence is TGTGCCAGCAGCTCCCGACAGAACACTGAAGCTTTCTTT.